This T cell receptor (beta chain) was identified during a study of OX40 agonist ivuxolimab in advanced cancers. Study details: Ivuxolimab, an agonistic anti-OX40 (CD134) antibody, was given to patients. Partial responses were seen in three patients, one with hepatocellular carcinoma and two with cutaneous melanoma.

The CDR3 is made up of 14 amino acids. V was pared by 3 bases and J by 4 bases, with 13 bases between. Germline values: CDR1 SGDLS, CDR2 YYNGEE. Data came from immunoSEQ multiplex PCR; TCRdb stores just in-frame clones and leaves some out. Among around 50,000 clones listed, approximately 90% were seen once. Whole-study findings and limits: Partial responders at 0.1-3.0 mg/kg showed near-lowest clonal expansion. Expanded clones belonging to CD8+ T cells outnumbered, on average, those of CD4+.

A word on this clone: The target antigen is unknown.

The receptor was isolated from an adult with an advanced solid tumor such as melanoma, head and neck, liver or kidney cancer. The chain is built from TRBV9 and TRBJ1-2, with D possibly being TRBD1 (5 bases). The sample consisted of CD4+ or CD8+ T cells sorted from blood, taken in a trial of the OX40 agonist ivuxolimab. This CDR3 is CASSAGVGPYGYTF. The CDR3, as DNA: TGTGCCAGCAGCGCGGGGGTGGGGCCCTATGGCTACACCTTC. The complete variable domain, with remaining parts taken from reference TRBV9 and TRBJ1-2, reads DSGVTQTPKHLITATGQRVTLRCSPRSGDLSVYWYQQSLDQGLQFLIQYYNGEERAKGNILERFSAQQFPDLHSELNLSSLELGDSALYFCASSAGVGPYGYTFGSGTRLTVV.